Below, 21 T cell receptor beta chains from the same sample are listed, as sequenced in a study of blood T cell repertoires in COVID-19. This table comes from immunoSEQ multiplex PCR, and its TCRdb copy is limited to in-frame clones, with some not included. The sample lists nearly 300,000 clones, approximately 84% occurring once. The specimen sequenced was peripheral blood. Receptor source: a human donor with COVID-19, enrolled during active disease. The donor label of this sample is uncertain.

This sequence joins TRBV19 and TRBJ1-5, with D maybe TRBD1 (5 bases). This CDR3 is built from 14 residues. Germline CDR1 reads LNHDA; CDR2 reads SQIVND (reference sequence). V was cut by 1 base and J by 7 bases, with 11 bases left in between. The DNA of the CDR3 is TGTGCCAGTAGTATAGGGGGGAGGCGGCAGCCCCAGCATTTT. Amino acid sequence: CASSIGGRRQPQHF.

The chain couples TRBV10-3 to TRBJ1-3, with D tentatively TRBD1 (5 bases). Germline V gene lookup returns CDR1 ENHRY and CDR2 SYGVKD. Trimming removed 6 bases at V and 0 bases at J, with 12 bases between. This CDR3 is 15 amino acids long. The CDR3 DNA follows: TGTGCCATCAGGGACACATCAAGCTCTGGAAACACCATATATTTT. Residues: CAIRDTSSSGNTIYF.

CDR3 sequence reads: CASSQVGESTDTQYF. In nucleotides, the CDR3 is TGTGCCAGCAGCCAAGTCGGGGAGAGCACAGATACGCAGTATTTT. The J gene is TRBJ2-3, the V gene TRBV3-1 (or the pseudogene TRBV3-2); a possible D gene is TRBD2 (5 bases). The CDR3 has 15 residues. V was shortened by 1 base and J by 0 bases, with 8 bases between the two germline ends. Germline CDR1 and CDR2: LGHDT and YNNKEL (reference sequence).

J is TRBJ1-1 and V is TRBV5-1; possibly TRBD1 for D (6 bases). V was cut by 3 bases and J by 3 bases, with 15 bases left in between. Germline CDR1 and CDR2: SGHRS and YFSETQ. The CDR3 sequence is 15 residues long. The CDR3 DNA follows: TGCGCCAGCAGCTGGGAAGGGGGTAGGGACACTGAAGCTTTCTTT. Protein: CASSWEGGRDTEAFF.

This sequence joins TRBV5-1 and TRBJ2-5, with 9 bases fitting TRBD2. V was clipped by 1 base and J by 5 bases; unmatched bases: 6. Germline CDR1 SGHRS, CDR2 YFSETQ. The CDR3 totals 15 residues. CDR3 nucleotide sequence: TGCGCCAGCAGCTTGAGGCTAGCGGGGCAGGAGACCCAGTACTTC. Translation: CASSLRLAGQETQYF.

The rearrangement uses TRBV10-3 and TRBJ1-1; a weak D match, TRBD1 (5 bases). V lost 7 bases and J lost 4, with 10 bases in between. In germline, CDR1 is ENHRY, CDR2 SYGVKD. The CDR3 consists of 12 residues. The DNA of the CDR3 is TGTGCCATCAATGACGGGGGCACTGAAGCTTTCTTT. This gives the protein CAINDGGTEAFF.

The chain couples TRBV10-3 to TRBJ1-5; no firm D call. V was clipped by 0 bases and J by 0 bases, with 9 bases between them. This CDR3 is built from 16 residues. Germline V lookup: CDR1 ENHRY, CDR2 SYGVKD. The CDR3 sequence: CAISESETDSNQPQHF. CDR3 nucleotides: TGTGCCATCAGTGAGTCGGAGACGGATAGCAATCAGCCCCAGCATTTT.

The CDR3 DNA sequence: TGTGCCAGCAGTTACCCAGGGGGCTATGGCTACACCTTC. This codes for CASSYPGGYGYTF. The chain is built from TRBV28 and TRBJ1-2, with 7 nucleotides matching TRBD1. Germline CDR1 and CDR2: MDHEN and SYDVKM. This CDR3 contains 13 residues. V trimming: 4 bases; J trimming: 4 bases; junction bases outside the gene matches: 3.

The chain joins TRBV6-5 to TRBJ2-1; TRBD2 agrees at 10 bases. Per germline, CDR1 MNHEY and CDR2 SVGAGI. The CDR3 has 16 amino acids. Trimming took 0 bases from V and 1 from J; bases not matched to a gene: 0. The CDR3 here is CASSYSSGGSYNEQFF. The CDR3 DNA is TGTGCCAGCAGTTACTCTAGCGGGGGGTCCTACAATGAGCAGTTCTTC.

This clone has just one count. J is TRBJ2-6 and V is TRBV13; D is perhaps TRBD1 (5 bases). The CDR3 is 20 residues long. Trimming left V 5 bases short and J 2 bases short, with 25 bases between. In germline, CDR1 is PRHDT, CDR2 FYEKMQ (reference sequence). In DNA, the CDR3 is TGTGCCAGCAGCCTATACCCCCTTGGCAGGGCACCCACTGGGGCCAACGTCCTGACTTTC. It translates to CASSLYPLGRAPTGANVLTF.

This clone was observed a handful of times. The CDR3 loop is CASSFGGSTEAFF. CDR3 sequence (DNA): TGTGCCAGCAGTTTTGGGGGGAGCACTGAAGCTTTCTTT. V is TRBV6-5 and J is TRBJ1-1, with D perhaps TRBD1 (5 bases). The germline gives CDR1 MNHEY, CDR2 SVGAGI. V gave up 4 bases and J gave up 4 bases, with 10 bases separating them. This CDR3 is 13 amino acids long.

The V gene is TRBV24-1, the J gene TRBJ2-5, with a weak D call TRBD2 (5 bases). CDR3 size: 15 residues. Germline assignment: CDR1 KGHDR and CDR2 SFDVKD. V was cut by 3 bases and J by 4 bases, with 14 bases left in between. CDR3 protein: CATSDPNGGAETQYF. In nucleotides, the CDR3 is TGTGCCACCAGTGATCCCAACGGAGGTGCAGAGACCCAGTACTTC.

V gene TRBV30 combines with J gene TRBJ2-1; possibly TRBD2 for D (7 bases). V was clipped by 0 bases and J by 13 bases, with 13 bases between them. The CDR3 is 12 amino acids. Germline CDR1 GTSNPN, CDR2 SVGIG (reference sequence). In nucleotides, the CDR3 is TGTGCCTGGAGTGTCGGGGGGCTCGGCCAGTTCTTC. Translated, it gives CAWSVGGLGQFF.

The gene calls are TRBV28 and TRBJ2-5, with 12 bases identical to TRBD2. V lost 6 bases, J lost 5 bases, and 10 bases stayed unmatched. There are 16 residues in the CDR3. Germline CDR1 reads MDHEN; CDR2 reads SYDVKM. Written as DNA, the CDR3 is TGTGCCAGCAGCTCGCCTAGCGGGAGGGCCGGGGAGACCCAGTACTTC. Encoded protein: CASSSPSGRAGETQYF.

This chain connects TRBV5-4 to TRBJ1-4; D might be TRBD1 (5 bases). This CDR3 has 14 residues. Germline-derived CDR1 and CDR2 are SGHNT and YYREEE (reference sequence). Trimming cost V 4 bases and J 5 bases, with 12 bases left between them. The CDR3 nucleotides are TGTGCCAGCAGCAAACAGGAACCCAATGAAAAACTGTTTTTT. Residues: CASSKQEPNEKLFF.

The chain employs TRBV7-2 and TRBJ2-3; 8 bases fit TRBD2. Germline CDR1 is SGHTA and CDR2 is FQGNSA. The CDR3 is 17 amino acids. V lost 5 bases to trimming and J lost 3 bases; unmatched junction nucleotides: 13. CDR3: CASSPLAGTVMTDTQYF. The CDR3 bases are TGTGCCAGCAGCCCCTTAGCGGGGACGGTAATGACAGATACGCAGTATTTT.

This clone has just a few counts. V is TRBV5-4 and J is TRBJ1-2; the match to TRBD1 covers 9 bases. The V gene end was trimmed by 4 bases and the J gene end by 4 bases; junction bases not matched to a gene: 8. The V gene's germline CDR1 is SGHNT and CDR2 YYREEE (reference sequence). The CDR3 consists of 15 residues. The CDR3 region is CASSPSGTGRYGYTF. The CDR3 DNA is TGTGCCAGCAGCCCGTCGGGGACAGGGCGCTATGGCTACACCTTC.

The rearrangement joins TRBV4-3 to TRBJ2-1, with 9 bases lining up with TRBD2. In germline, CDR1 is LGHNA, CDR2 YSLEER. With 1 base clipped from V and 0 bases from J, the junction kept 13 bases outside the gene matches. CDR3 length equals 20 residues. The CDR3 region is CASSQGQAAGGSISYNEQFF. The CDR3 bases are TGCGCCAGCAGCCAAGGCCAGGCAGCGGGAGGTAGTATCTCCTACAATGAGCAGTTCTTC.

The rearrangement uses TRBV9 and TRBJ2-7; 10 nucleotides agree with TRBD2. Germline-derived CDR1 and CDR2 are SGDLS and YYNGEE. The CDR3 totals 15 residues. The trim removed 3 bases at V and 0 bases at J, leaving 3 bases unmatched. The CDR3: CASSAGLANSYEQYF. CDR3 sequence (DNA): TGTGCCAGCAGCGCGGGACTAGCGAACTCCTACGAGCAGTACTTC.

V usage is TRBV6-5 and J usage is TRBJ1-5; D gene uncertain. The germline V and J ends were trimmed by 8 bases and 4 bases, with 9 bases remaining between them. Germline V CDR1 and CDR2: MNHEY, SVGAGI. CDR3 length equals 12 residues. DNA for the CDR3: TGTGCCAGCCTGACGGGGAATCAGCCCCAGCATTTT. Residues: CASLTGNQPQHF.

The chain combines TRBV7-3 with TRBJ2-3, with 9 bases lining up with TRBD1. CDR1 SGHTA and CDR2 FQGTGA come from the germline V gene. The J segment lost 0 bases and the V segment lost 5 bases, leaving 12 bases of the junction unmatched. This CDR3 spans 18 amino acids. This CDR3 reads CASSRTGTGTSSTDTQYF. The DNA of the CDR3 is TGTGCCAGCAGCAGGACCGGGACAGGGACGTCTAGCACAGATACGCAGTATTTT.